Listed below are T cell receptor beta chains from one sample, sequenced in a study of blood T cell repertoires in COVID-19. Clones were read by immunoSEQ multiplex PCR, and TCRdb kept only the in-frame ones, dropping some. This repertoire shows approximately 240,000 clones, 85% to 90% found once; its top ten account for roughly 3%. Specimen: PBMCs or T cells enriched from blood (not recorded which). Source of these receptors: a woman aged 18-29 years in a cohort exposed to, infected with or recovered from COVID-19 (not recorded which). Each CDR3 is given with its conserved first and last residue. A D gene is named only where the DNA matches it firmly. Rows may omit the clone size; those that give it use once, few, many or a size class.

TRBV11-3	TRBJ1-1	.	.	CASSEGDTTEAFF	TGTGCCAGCAGTGAAGGGGATACCACTGAAGCTTTCTTT
TRBV5-4	TRBJ2-7	few	.	CASSLQGRSYEQYF	TGTGCCAGCAGCTTGCAGGGTAGGTCCTACGAGCAGTACTTC
TRBV6-5	TRBJ1-2	.	.	CASSLTGLHRDGYTF	TGTGCCAGCAGCTTAACAGGGTTACACCGAGATGGCTACACCTTC
TRBV6-1	TRBJ2-1	.	TRBD2	CASSERAGGSYNEQFF	TGTGCCAGCAGTGAACGGGCGGGGGGCTCCTACAATGAGCAGTTCTTC
TRBV7-9	TRBJ2-7	.	.	CASRETGGTYEQYF	TGTGCCAGCAGGGAGACAGGCGGTACGTACGAGCAGTACTTC
TRBV15	TRBJ2-5	.	TRBD1	CATSRGQKETQYF	TGTGCCACCAGCAGGGGACAGAAAGAGACCCAGTACTTC
TRBV19	TRBJ2-1	.	TRBD1	CASSIAGQEIYNEQFF	TGTGCCAGTAGTATCGCCGGACAGGAGATCTACAATGAGCAGTTCTTC
TRBV4-2	TRBJ1-2	.	TRBD1	CASSQEGQAVYGYTF	TGTGCCAGCAGCCAAGAGGGACAGGCAGTCTATGGCTACACCTTC
TRBV10-3	TRBJ1-3	.	TRBD1	CAISESGGRGQSGNTIYF	TGTGCCATCAGTGAGTCGGGGGGCAGGGGGCAATCTGGAAACACCATATATTTT
TRBV6-6	TRBJ1-1	.	TRBD1	CASSGTGTNTEAFF	TGTGCCAGCAGTGGGACAGGAACGAACACTGAAGCTTTCTTT
TRBV6-6	TRBJ1-2	.	TRBD1	CASRRQGEDYGYTF	TGTGCCAGTCGGAGACAGGGTGAGGACTATGGCTACACCTTC
TRBV2	TRBJ2-5	few	.	CASIVSVGETQYF	TGTGCCAGCATAGTTAGCGTGGGCGAGACCCAGTACTTC
TRBV5-4	TRBJ2-1	.	.	CASSLGQAPGNDEQFF	TGTGCCAGCAGCTTGGGGCAGGCGCCAGGAAACGATGAGCAGTTCTTC
TRBV19	TRBJ1-6	.	TRBD1	CASSLGWAGTGNSPLHF	TGTGCCAGTAGCCTAGGATGGGCTGGGACAGGGAATTCACCCCTCCACTTT
TRBV18	TRBJ1-6	.	TRBD1	CASSPGQGYNSPLHF	TGTGCCAGCTCACCAGGACAGGGTTATAATTCACCCCTCCACTTT
TRBV11-2	TRBJ2-6	.	TRBD1	CASSPRQGASSGANVLTF	TGTGCCAGCAGCCCGCGACAGGGGGCGAGCTCTGGGGCCAACGTCCTGACTTTC